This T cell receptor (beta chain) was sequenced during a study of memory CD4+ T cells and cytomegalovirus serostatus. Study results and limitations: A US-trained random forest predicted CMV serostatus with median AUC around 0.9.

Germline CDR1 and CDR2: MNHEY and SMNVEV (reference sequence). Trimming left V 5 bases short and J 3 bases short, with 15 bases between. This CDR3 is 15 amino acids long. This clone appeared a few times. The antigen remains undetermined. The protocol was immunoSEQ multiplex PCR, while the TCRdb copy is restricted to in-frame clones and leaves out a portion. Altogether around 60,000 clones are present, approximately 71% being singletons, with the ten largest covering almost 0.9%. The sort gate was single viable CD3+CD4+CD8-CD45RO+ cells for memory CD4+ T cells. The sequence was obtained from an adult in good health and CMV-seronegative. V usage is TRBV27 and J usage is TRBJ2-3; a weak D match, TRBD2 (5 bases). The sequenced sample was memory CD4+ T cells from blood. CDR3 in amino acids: CASSANTGGTDTQYF. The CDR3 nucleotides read TGTGCCAGCAGTGCTAATACCGGAGGTACAGATACGCAGTATTTT.